These T cell receptor beta chains were read from a single sample in a study of T-cell reconstitution after alpha-beta-depleted transplantation in children. TCRdb used MiXCR to reprocess the PCR reads, holding one entry per CDR3 protein. The sample consists of roughly 100,000 distinct CDR3 sequences, around 5.9% of them appearing once. The source material was PBMCs, mostly from graft donor cells, sampled 60 days after TCRalphabeta/CD19-depleted stem cell transplant. The receptor source for this set is a female patient aged 2-9 years who had a stem cell transplant for Fanconi anemia, so the T cells may come from the graft donor. CDR3s leave out the opening cysteine and the closing phenylalanine or tryptophan.

V gene | CDR3 protein
TRBV3-1 | ASSPRGVRPYEQY
TRBV2 | ASKSTRNTGELF
TRBV20-1 | SASEDWTSGEQETQY
TRBV7-9 | ASSLGGLGYT
TRBV20-1 | SARDRLAGGTGELF
TRBV3-1 | ASSQVPGTSGGARYNEQF
TRBV7-9 | ASSLASQGGSPLH
TRBV7-9 | ASSLSYERY
TRBV5-1 | ASSQQGVDKNIQY
TRBV20-1 | SGPTGAYGYT
TRBV29-1 | SVRQGTREKLF
TRBV11-2 | ASSLIGTGEGPQH
TRBV25-1 | ASRASGIHGGYEQY
TRBV7-6 | ASSSGQGISPLH
TRBV28 | ASSSVSYEQY
TRBV10-3 | AISELGVHDEQY
TRBV28 | ASRGGSKNIQY
TRBV19 | ASSTIGGQTYEQY
TRBV12-3/TRBV12-4 | ASSRTGSSSYEQY
TRBV9 | ASSGPGEETQY
TRBV5-1 | ASSLAGTGSREQY
TRBV12-3/TRBV12-4 | ASSFPSYNEQF
TRBV10-3 | AISETGWAQY
TRBV3-1 | ASSQVSSGLARNEQF
TRBV27 | ASSPSRPTDTQY
TRBV3-1 | ASSQEIWGGRDEQF
TRBV12-3/TRBV12-4 | ASSLRGDGYT
TRBV12-3/TRBV12-4 | ASSFWGLGNIQY
TRBV12-3/TRBV12-4 | ASSLREGLHEQY
TRBV12-3/TRBV12-4 | ASSSVTANTGELF
TRBV24-1 | ATSDYTGDEQY
TRBV2 | ASMPSLPSYNEQF
TRBV5-1 | ASSLGTGGYYEQY
TRBV5-1 | ASSFSGGPQETQY
TRBV5-1 | ASSLVYPYEQY
TRBV5-1 | ASSLRLAGGYEQY
TRBV28 | ASNRAVWSTDTQY